Below are 20 T cell receptor beta chains sequenced from a single sample in a study of cytomegalovirus exposure and HLA in healthy donors. The PCR employed 60 Vbeta primers together with 13 Jbeta primers. This table comes from immunoSEQ multiplex PCR, and its TCRdb copy is limited to in-frame clones, with some not included. The sample carries about 160,000 clones, 70% to 85% recorded once. The sequencing sample was made of PBMCs. These TCRs come from a man aged 50-59 years in good health and CMV-seropositive.

The rearrangement links TRBV15 to TRBJ1-4; 11 bases align to TRBD1. The CDR3 loop spans 17 amino acids. CDR1 and CDR2 (germline): LNHNV, YYDKDF (reference sequence). V lost 0 bases and J lost 8; bases outside the gene matches: 8. The CDR3: CATSRDSGTGGKEKLFF. The CDR3 region has the DNA TGTGCCACCAGCAGAGATTCTGGGACAGGGGGAAAAGAAAAACTGTTTTTT.

The rearrangement uses TRBV11-3 and TRBJ2-3; D not certain. V lost 1 base, J lost 4 bases, and 9 bases lay in between. The CDR3 covers 14 residues. The germline V gene has CDR1 SGHNT and CDR2 YENEEA. The CDR3 reads CASSLGSVPDTQYF. In DNA, the CDR3 is TGTGCCAGCAGCTTAGGCTCGGTTCCAGATACGCAGTATTTT. The variable domain in full, with the rest retrieved from reference TRBV11-3 and TRBJ2-3, is EAGVVQSPRYKIIEKKQPVAFWCNPISGHNTLYWYLQNLGQGPELLIRYENEEAVDDSQLPKDRFSAERLKGVDSTLKIQPAELGDSAVYLCASSLGSVPDTQYFGPGTRLTVL.

The chain carries TRBV5-1 and TRBJ1-1; weak D call: TRBD1 (6 bases). Trimming left V 6 bases short and J 4 bases short, with 16 bases between. The germline CDR1 and CDR2 sequences are SGHRS and YFSETQ. The CDR3 loop spans 14 amino acids. CDR3 sequence reads: CASTLSWTVTEAFF. CDR3 nucleotide sequence: TGCGCCAGCACCTTATCTTGGACAGTCACTGAAGCTTTCTTT. Full variable domain (remainder filled in from reference TRBV5-1 and TRBJ1-1): KAGVTQTPRYLIKTRGQQVTLSCSPISGHRSVSWYQQTPGQGLQFLFEYFSETQRNKGNFPGRFSGRQFSNSRSEMNVSTLELGDSALYLCASTLSWTVTEAFFGQGTRLTVV.

V and J are TRBV6-1 and TRBJ2-3; D perhaps matches TRBD1 (5 bases). The CDR3 is 13 amino acids. The ends were cut back, 6 bases at V and 2 bases at J, with 9 bases in the middle. CDR1 MNHNS and CDR2 SASEGT come from the germline V gene. Written as DNA, the CDR3 is TGTGCCAGCAGGGACACCACCACAGATACGCAGTATTTT. Amino acid sequence: CASRDTTTDTQYF.

J is TRBJ1-5 and V is TRBV4-1, with a possible D match to TRBD1 (5 bases). The V gene lost 1 base and the J gene lost 7 bases, with 11 bases spanning the gap. The CDR3 length is 14 residues. Germline-derived CDR1 and CDR2 are MGHRA and YSYEKL. The CDR3 is CASSQVGGRQPQHF. CDR3 nucleotides: TGCGCCAGCAGCCAAGTCGGGGGGAGGCAGCCCCAGCATTTT.

J is TRBJ1-2 and V is TRBV15, with 8 nucleotides matching TRBD1. The CDR3 sequence is 13 residues long. The germline V gene encodes CDR1 LNHNV and CDR2 YYDKDF (reference sequence). J gave up 6 bases and V 1 base, and 1 base lay outside the gene matches. The CDR3, as DNA: TGTGCCACCAGCAGAGGACAGGGGCATGGCTACACCTTC. It specifies CATSRGQGHGYTF.

This sequence joins TRBV14 and TRBJ2-5; weak D call: TRBD2 (6 bases). The V gene's germline CDR1 is SGHDN and CDR2 FVKESK. Trimming stripped 3 bases from V and 3 bases from J, with 20 bases between. The CDR3 has 17 residues. This CDR3 reads CASSHNTRLVAKETQYF. The CDR3 nucleotides are TGTGCCAGCAGCCACAATACCCGACTAGTAGCTAAAGAGACCCAGTACTTC.

V usage is TRBV5-4 and J usage is TRBJ2-7, with TRBD2 matching 8 bases. Germline CDR1 SGHNT, CDR2 YYREEE (reference sequence). V lost 4 bases and J lost 7; bases outside the gene matches: 13. CDR3 length: 15 residues. CDR3 sequence: CASSPGSGATREQYF. The CDR3 coding sequence is TGTGCCAGCAGCCCGGGTAGCGGGGCGACGCGGGAGCAGTACTTC.

The V call is TRBV5-6, the J call TRBJ2-1; TRBD2 agrees at 13 bases. Germline V gene lookup returns CDR1 SGHDT and CDR2 YYEEEE. The V gene end was trimmed by 4 bases and the J gene end by 9 bases; junction bases not matched to a gene: 7. The CDR3 contains 15 residues. CDR3 coding DNA: TGTGCCAGCAGCATACTAGCGGGAGGGCCGGGTGAGCAGTTCTTC. This gives the protein CASSILAGGPGEQFF.

This chain uses TRBV15 with TRBJ2-1; 9 positions agree with TRBD2. CDR3 length: 17 residues. V lost 0 bases to trimming and J lost 10 bases; unmatched junction nucleotides: 13. Germline V gives CDR1 LNHNV, CDR2 YYDKDF (reference sequence). The CDR3 bases are TGTGCCACCAGCAGAGATCGGGGTAGCGGGAGAAGTAAGGAGCAGTTCTTC. Translating gives CATSRDRGSGRSKEQFF.

The genes are TRBV7-2 and TRBJ1-2, with a possible D match to TRBD1 (6 bases). The germline gives CDR1 SGHTA, CDR2 FQGNSA. The CDR3 sequence is 15 residues long. V was shortened by 3 bases and J by 4 bases, with 15 bases between the two germline ends. Here the CDR3 DNA reads TGTGCCAGCAGCTTCGCCAGGGGCCCCACCTATGGCTACACCTTC. Amino acids: CASSFARGPTYGYTF.

The genes are TRBV6-1 and TRBJ1-3, with D hard to call. Trimming took off 2 bases at V and 0 bases at J, with 2 bases between the two ends. The CDR3 is 13 amino acids. Looked up from germline, CDR1 is MNHNS and CDR2 is SASEGT. The CDR3 spells CASSEYSGNTIYF. CDR3 coding DNA: TGTGCCAGCAGTGAATACTCTGGAAACACCATATATTTT.

The V call is TRBV19, the J call TRBJ1-3, with D perhaps matching TRBD1 (6 bases). Trimming cost V 6 bases and J 3 bases, with 21 bases left between them. CDR3 length: 17 residues. Germline V gene lookup returns CDR1 LNHDA and CDR2 SQIVND (reference sequence). CDR3 DNA sequence: TGTGCCAGTAGACGACTCGGGCAGGGGAGCGGTGGAAACACCATATATTTT. This codes for CASRRLGQGSGGNTIYF.

This chain joins TRBV6-6 and TRBJ1-2, with D unresolved. Germline V CDR1 and CDR2: MNHNY, SVGAGI (reference sequence). This CDR3 region has 15 residues. V gave up 0 bases and J gave up 6 bases, with 14 bases separating them. The CDR3 loop reads CASSYSSRGEDGYTF. Here the CDR3 DNA reads TGTGCCAGCAGTTACTCGTCTCGTGGCGAGGATGGCTACACCTTC.

This rearrangement joins TRBV21-1 to TRBJ2-7; no DNA check was done on the table's D call, TRBD1. TRBV21-1 is recorded as a pseudogene. The length of the CDR3 is 11 residues. The CDR3 sequence: CASSKESQPYV. In DNA form, the CDR3 reads TGTGCCAGCAGCAAAGAATCACAGCCGTACGTC.

The count of this clone is one. The V and J genes are TRBV9 and TRBJ1-1; 7 bases line up with TRBD1. CDR1 is SGDLS, CDR2 YYNGEE, per germline. This CDR3 comprises 15 residues. Unmatched junction bases numbered 4, after V lost 2 bases and J lost 0 bases. CDR3 DNA sequence: TGTGCCAGCAGCGTGACAGGGATGATGAACACTGAAGCTTTCTTT. Protein sequence: CASSVTGMMNTEAFF.

This clone was recorded only once. J is TRBJ2-5 and V is TRBV9, with a possible D match to TRBD1 (5 bases). The DNA end is more similar to TRBJ2-7, so the J call may be wrong. This CDR3 comprises 14 residues. The germline V gene has CDR1 SGDLS and CDR2 YYNGEE. The CDR3 sequence is CASSVGLGPYEQYF. CDR3 bases: TGTGCCAGCAGCGTAGGTCTGGGGCCCTACGAGCAGTACTTC.

The V gene is TRBV4-1, the J gene TRBJ2-1; TRBD2 matches at 9 bases. Looked up from germline, CDR1 is MGHRA and CDR2 is YSYEKL. The V and J ends lost 1 base and 7 bases, in that order; junction bases with no gene match: 5. The CDR3 is 15 residues long. DNA for the CDR3: TGCGCCAGCAGCCAAGTAGCGGGAGAGGCGAATGAGCAGTTCTTC. It yields the protein CASSQVAGEANEQFF.

On this clone itself: In the same sample, other DNA sequences code for this CDR3. This rearrangement joins TRBV30 to TRBJ2-7; TRBD2 matches at 8 bases. The germline gives CDR1 GTSNPN, CDR2 SVGIG (reference sequence). There are 12 residues in the CDR3. Losses at the gene ends were 2 bases for V and 3 bases for J; bases not matched to a gene: 0. DNA of the CDR3: TGTGCCTGGAGTACTAGCGGCTACGAGCAGTACGTC. Its translation is CAWSTSGYEQYV.

On this clone itself: One end of the junction is discordant with germline, which a read error may explain. The V and J genes are TRBV5-4 and TRBJ2-5; weak D call: TRBD1 (5 bases). Germline CDR1 reads SGHNT; CDR2 reads YYREEE (reference sequence). The CDR3 runs to 14 residues. The CDR3 DNA reads TGTGCCAGCAGCTTGGGACAGAAACAAGAGGCCCAGTACTTC. This translates into CASSLGQKQEAQYF.